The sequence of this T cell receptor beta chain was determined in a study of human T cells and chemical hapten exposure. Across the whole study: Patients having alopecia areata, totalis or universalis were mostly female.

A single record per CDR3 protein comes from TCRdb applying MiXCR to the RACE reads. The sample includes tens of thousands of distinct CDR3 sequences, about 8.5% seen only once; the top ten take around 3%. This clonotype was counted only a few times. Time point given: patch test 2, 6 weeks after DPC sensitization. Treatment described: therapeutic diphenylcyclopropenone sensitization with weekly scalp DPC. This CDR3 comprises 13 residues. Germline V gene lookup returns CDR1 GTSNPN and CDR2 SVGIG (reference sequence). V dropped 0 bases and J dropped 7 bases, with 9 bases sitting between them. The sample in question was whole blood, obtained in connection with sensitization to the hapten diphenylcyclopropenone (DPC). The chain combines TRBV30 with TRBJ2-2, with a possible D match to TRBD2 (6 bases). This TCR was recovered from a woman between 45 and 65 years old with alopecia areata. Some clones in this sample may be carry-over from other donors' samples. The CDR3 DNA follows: TGTGCCTGGAGTGTCCTGGGAGGCGGGGAGCTGTTTTTT. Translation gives CAWSVLGGGELFF.